These 10 T cell receptor beta chains were all obtained from the same sample, sequenced in a study of T cell responses to AZD1222 COVID-19 vaccine. TCRdb keeps only in-frame clones here, not all; method: immunoSEQ multiplex PCR. The data hold 99,000 or so clones, with 75% to 90% observed a single time. The sample in question was peripheral blood, obtained 28 days after the second AZD1222 dose. The source of these receptors is an adult who received the AZD1222 COVID-19 vaccine.

The rearrangement links TRBV18 to TRBJ2-4; TRBD2 matches at 12 bases. V lost 3 bases to trimming and J lost 5 bases; unmatched junction nucleotides: 5. CDR1 and CDR2 from the germline V gene are KGHSH and LQKENI. The CDR3 runs to 16 residues. The CDR3 here is CASSPLAGGPENIQYF. The CDR3 DNA reads TGTGCCAGCTCACCGCTAGCGGGAGGGCCCGAAAACATTCAGTACTTC.

This sequence joins TRBV7-2 and TRBJ2-1; 12 positions agree with TRBD2. The CDR3 has 16 amino acids. CDR1 is SGHTA, CDR2 FQGNSA, per germline. V dropped 2 bases and J dropped 4; count of bases not matched to a gene: 3. The CDR3 DNA reads TGTGCCAGCAGCTTACGACTAGCGGGAGAGTACAATGAGCAGTTCTTC. Translation: CASSLRLAGEYNEQFF.

V usage is TRBV28 and J usage is TRBJ2-3, with TRBD2 matching over 8 bases. Per germline, CDR1 MDHEN and CDR2 SYDVKM. The CDR3 contains 17 residues. J gave up 0 bases and V 5 bases, and 10 bases lay outside the gene matches. DNA for the CDR3: TGTGCCAGCAGTGACGCCACCGGGACTAGGAGCACAGATACGCAGTATTTT. This encodes CASSDATGTRSTDTQYF.

The V gene is TRBV27, the J gene TRBJ1-1, with a possible D match to TRBD1 (5 bases). Trimming stripped 2 bases from V and 5 bases from J, with 12 bases between. Per the germline V gene, CDR1 is MNHEY and CDR2 is SMNVEV (reference sequence). The CDR3 covers 14 residues. The CDR3 sequence: CASSLVAGWTEAFF. CDR3 DNA sequence: TGTGCCAGCAGTTTAGTGGCAGGGTGGACTGAAGCTTTCTTT.

The rearrangement links TRBV28 to TRBJ2-1, with 11 bases identical to TRBD2. The CDR3 sequence is 19 residues long. CDR1 and CDR2 (germline): MDHEN, SYDVKM. The ends lost 6 bases at V and 1 base at J; junction bases unmatched: 14. CDR3 bases: TGTGCCAGCAGCCCGACGGGGGTAGCGGGAGGGATTTCCTACAATGAGCAGTTCTTC. Translation: CASSPTGVAGGISYNEQFF.

The rearrangement uses TRBV5-1 and TRBJ2-3, with D possibly TRBD2 on 6 matching bases. Germline lookup yields CDR1 SGHRS and CDR2 YFSETQ. The CDR3 is 14 residues long. Trimming took off 7 bases at V and 5 bases at J, with 17 bases between the two ends. The CDR3 protein is CASRSGLSGDTQYF. The CDR3 DNA follows: TGCGCCAGCCGCTCGGGACTTAGCGGAGATACGCAGTATTTT.

The chain couples TRBV11-3 to TRBJ1-1, with unresolved D. Trimming took 5 bases from V and 0 from J, leaving 19 bases between them. This CDR3 region has 17 residues. The V gene's germline CDR1 is SGHNT and CDR2 YENEEA. CDR3 coding DNA: TGTGCCAGCAGCCCGACCCGACGGGAAAGGATGAACACTGAAGCTTTCTTT. Its translation is CASSPTRRERMNTEAFF. Variable domain in full (rest from reference TRBV11-3 and TRBJ1-1): EAGVVQSPRYKIIEKKQPVAFWCNPISGHNTLYWYLQNLGQGPELLIRYENEEAVDDSQLPKDRFSAERLKGVDSTLKIQPAELGDSAVYLCASSPTRRERMNTEAFFGQGTRLTVV.

The chain is built from TRBV5-1 and TRBJ2-1; D unresolved. Trimming cost V 1 base and J 0 bases, with 11 bases left between them. This CDR3 comprises 16 residues. Germline values: CDR1 SGHRS, CDR2 YFSETQ. The CDR3, as DNA: TGCGCCAGCAGCTTGTTGGGGATCCCCTCCTACAATGAGCAGTTCTTC. Translation gives CASSLLGIPSYNEQFF.

V usage is TRBV6-5 and J usage is TRBJ1-4; unclear D gene. The V gene lost 7 bases and the J gene lost 0 bases, with 12 bases spanning the gap. CDR1 is MNHEY and CDR2 is SVGAGI in the germline V gene. The CDR3 consists of 15 residues. The CDR3 spells CASIWERATNEKLFF. In DNA form, the CDR3 reads TGTGCCAGCATTTGGGAGAGAGCAACTAATGAAAAACTGTTTTTT.

This clone came up once. J is TRBJ2-5 and V is TRBV3-1 (or the pseudogene TRBV3-2); maybe TRBD2 (6 bases). The CDR3 has 14 residues. Germline V lookup: CDR1 LGHDT, CDR2 YNNKEL (reference sequence). V dropped 7 bases and J dropped 4 bases, with 16 bases sitting between them. CDR3 in DNA: TGTGCCAGCATGCGGACCGGGAGTCGAGAGACCCAGTACTTC. This encodes CASMRTGSRETQYF.